Presented here are 24 T cell receptor beta chains from one specimen sequenced in a study of response to subunit inactivated influenza vaccine. TCRdb re-called the RT-PCR reads with MiXCR, one entry per CDR3 protein. The sample yields about 780,000 distinct CDR3 sequences, approximately 18% seen once. Sequenced material: PBMCs from blood, taken roughly 5 days after vaccination. The receptors were sampled from a man between 50 and 59 years old who received an inactivated influenza vaccine.

This clonotype showed up just a few times. This chain connects TRBV20-1 to TRBJ2-1, with 11 positions matching TRBD2. The CDR3 runs 16 residues. From germline, CDR1 is DFQATT and CDR2 SNEGSKA (reference sequence). With V trimmed by 0 bases and J by 8 bases, 9 bases remained unmatched. The CDR3 DNA reads as TGCAGTGCTAGAGACGTAGCGGGAGGGCGTTTTTATGAGCAGTTCTTC. This gives the protein CSARDVAGGRFYEQFF.

The chain recombines TRBV4-1 with TRBJ1-1; 9 bases line up with TRBD1. The V segment lost 6 bases and the J segment 3 bases; nucleotides outside the gene matches: 8. The CDR3 spans 15 residues. The germline V gene has CDR1 MGHRA and CDR2 YSYEKL. CDR3 region: CASRRLYRGHTEAFF. In DNA, the CDR3 is TGCGCCAGCAGGAGGCTCTACAGGGGGCACACTGAAGCTTTCTTT.

The CDR3 DNA reads TGTGCCAGTAGCCGCAGCGGGTGGAGCTCCTACGAGCAGTACTTC. The encoded protein is CASSRSGWSSYEQYF. The chain employs TRBV19 and TRBJ2-7; perhaps TRBD2 as D (6 bases). Germline V gives CDR1 LNHDA, CDR2 SQIVND (reference sequence). This CDR3 spans 15 amino acids. V lost 6 bases, J lost 0 bases, and 15 bases lay in between. Using reference TRBV19 and TRBJ2-7 for the parts outside the CDR3, the full variable domain is DGGITQSPKYLFRKEGQNVTLSCEQNLNHDAMYWYRQDPGQGLRLIYYSQIVNDFQKGDIAEGYSVSREKKESFPLTVTSAQKNPTAFYLCASSRSGWSSYEQYFGPGTRLTVT.

This clonotype occurred a few times. V and J are TRBV27 and TRBJ2-7, with D possibly TRBD1 on 6 matching bases. The CDR3 is made up of 14 amino acids. CDR1 and CDR2 (germline): MNHEY, SMNVEV (reference sequence). V shed 0 bases and J shed 3 bases, with 9 bases lying between them. CDR3 coding DNA: TGTGCCAGCAGTTTATCTCAGGGGATCTACGAGCAGTACTTC. Protein product: CASSLSQGIYEQYF.

As regards this clonotype: The junction departs from germline at one end; a sequencing error may be responsible. The chain has TRBV5-1 and TRBJ2-3; no definite D call. Germline V lookup: CDR1 SGHRS, CDR2 YFSETQ. The CDR3 is 15 amino acids. CDR3 in amino acids: CASSLGGGSTDTQNF. CDR3 sequence (DNA): TGCGCCAGCAGCTTGGGCGGTGGCTCCACAGATACGCAGAATTTT.

The V call is TRBV12-3 or TRBV12-4, the J call TRBJ2-4, with D perhaps TRBD1 (6 bases). V was cut by 7 bases and J by 2 bases, with 12 bases left in between. This CDR3 has 14 amino acids. CDR3 residues: CASTQGHSKNIQYF. The CDR3 bases are TGTGCCAGCACCCAGGGACATTCCAAAAACATTCAGTACTTC.

The V and J genes are TRBV7-2 and TRBJ1-1; D is undetermined. CDR1 is SGHTA, CDR2 FQGNSA, per germline. CDR3 length: 14 amino acids. Trimming stripped 2 bases from V and 1 base from J, with 8 bases between. CDR3 residues: CASSLRSANTEAFF. DNA of the CDR3: TGTGCCAGCAGCTTAAGGTCAGCGAACACTGAAGCTTTCTTT. Full variable domain (rest looked up from reference TRBV7-2 and TRBJ1-1): GAGVSQSPSNKVTEKGKDVELRCDPISGHTALYWYRQSLGQGLEFLIYFQGNSAPDKSGLPSDRFSAERTGGSVSTLTIQRTQQEDSAVYLCASSLRSANTEAFFGQGTRLTVV.

This clonotype was seen only a few times. This chain uses TRBV28 with TRBJ2-7, with D tentatively TRBD2 (5 bases). V was shortened by 3 bases and J by 1 base, with 19 bases between the two germline ends. Germline lookup yields CDR1 MDHEN and CDR2 SYDVKM. This CDR3 region has 17 residues. CDR3 nucleotides: TGTGCCAGCAGTTTGGGTATAACTAGTTCCCCTTCCTACGAGCAGTACTTC. Protein sequence: CASSLGITSSPSYEQYF.

The V gene is TRBV20-1, the J gene TRBJ2-4, with 7 bases identical to TRBD1. Germline CDR1 DFQATT, CDR2 SNEGSKA (reference sequence). The CDR3 loop spans 12 amino acids. The J segment lost 4 bases and the V segment lost 6 bases, leaving 3 bases of the junction unmatched. The CDR3 nucleotides read TGCAGTGCGGGGACAGAGAAAAACATTCAGTACTTC. It translates to CSAGTEKNIQYF.

Concerning this clonotype itself: A junction end diverges from the germline sequence, so it may reflect a read error. This sequence joins TRBV9 and TRBJ2-7, with D possibly TRBD2 on 7 matching bases. Germline V gives CDR1 SGDLS, CDR2 YYNGEE. The CDR3 contains 16 residues. The CDR3 DNA reads as TGTGCCAGCAGCGTGGGGGGGGCTATTAGCTCCTACGAGAAGTACTTC. This sequence encodes CASSVGGAISSYEKYF.

This clonotype appeared a few times. The chain has TRBV6-1 and TRBJ1-4, with TRBD1 matching over 7 bases. Germline loops: CDR1 MNHNS, CDR2 SASEGT. The trim removed 2 bases at V and 10 bases at J, leaving 4 bases unmatched. The CDR3 loop spans 13 amino acids. Here the CDR3 reads CASSERQGGKLFF. CDR3 in DNA: TGTGCCAGCAGTGAAAGACAGGGAGGAAAACTGTTTTTT.

Many counts were recorded for this clonotype. The chain recombines TRBV10-2 with TRBJ2-7; a weak D match, TRBD2 (6 bases). Germline CDR1 and CDR2: WSHSY and SAAADI. This CDR3 contains 13 residues. V lost 7 bases and J lost 8, with 18 bases in between. This chain's CDR3 is CASMRPSEGKQYF. CDR3 in DNA: TGCGCCAGCATGAGACCTTCGGAGGGTAAGCAGTACTTC.

There are a few counts of this clonotype. This chain joins TRBV20-1 and TRBJ2-1; either TRBD1 or TRBD2 may fit D (5 bases each). Trimming left V 3 bases short and J 2 bases short, with 23 bases between. CDR3 length equals 18 residues. Germline CDR1 DFQATT, CDR2 SNEGSKA (reference sequence). In DNA, the CDR3 is TGCAGTGCTAGCCTAGTGGGGGTCAGGCCTCGGGCCTACAATGAGCAGTTCTTC. It encodes CSASLVGVRPRAYNEQFF.

Notes on this clonotype: A much more abundant neighbour one base away suggests this may be a read error. The chain links TRBV12-3 or TRBV12-4 to TRBJ2-5; possible D gene TRBD1, 5 bases. The CDR3 has 16 residues. Trimming took 2 bases from V and 2 from J, leaving 15 bases between them. Here the CDR3 reads CASSLSGSGIQETQYF. CDR3 DNA sequence: TGTGCCAGCAGTTTATCCGGGTCAGGGATTCAAGAGACCCAGTACTTC.

This chain connects TRBV4-1 to TRBJ2-5; 9 bases fit TRBD1. V lost 1 base to trimming and J lost 4 bases; unmatched junction nucleotides: 4. Per germline, CDR1 MGHRA and CDR2 YSYEKL. This CDR3 is built from 15 residues. The CDR3 DNA is TGCGCCAGCAGCCAAGCCGGGACAGGGAGAGAGACCCAGTACTTC. It encodes CASSQAGTGRETQYF.

This chain joins TRBV20-1 and TRBJ2-1, with D uncertain. Trimming removed 5 bases from V and 0 bases from J, with 11 bases in between. Germline CDR1 and CDR2: DFQATT and SNEGSKA (reference sequence). This CDR3 has 14 residues. CDR3 DNA: TGCAGTGCTTTACAGCCGACCTCCTACAATGAGCAGTTCTTC. Encoded protein: CSALQPTSYNEQFF.

This clonotype was seen more than once but under ten times. The genes are TRBV6-2 or TRBV6-3 and TRBJ2-5, with D unresolved. The CDR3 is 12 residues long. The germline V and J ends were trimmed by 4 bases and 5 bases, with 8 bases remaining between them. Looked up from germline, CDR1 is MNHEY and CDR2 is SVGEGT. The CDR3 nucleotides are TGTGCCAGCAGTTTTTCCCTGGAGACCCAGTACTTC. Its translation is CASSFSLETQYF.

This clonotype was detected many times. The rearrangement uses TRBV4-3 and TRBJ2-7; D ambiguous. This CDR3 is 15 amino acids long. Germline V gives CDR1 LGHNA, CDR2 YSLEER. Trimming removed 1 base from V and 3 bases from J, with 13 bases in between. CDR3 coding DNA: TGCGCCAGCAGCCAAGGAATGGCCCCGGTCTACGAGCAGTACTTC. Amino acids: CASSQGMAPVYEQYF.

This clonotype was recorded at least ten times. The genes are TRBV7-9 and TRBJ2-7, with D perhaps matching TRBD1 (5 bases). Trimming cost V 5 bases and J 2 bases, with 13 bases left between them. CDR3 length equals 14 residues. The V gene's germline CDR1 is SEHNR and CDR2 FQNEAQ (reference sequence). The CDR3 loop reads CASSVWGDTYEQYF. CDR3 coding DNA: TGTGCCAGCAGCGTCTGGGGCGATACCTACGAGCAGTACTTC.

The chain employs TRBV4-2 and TRBJ1-5; no firm D call. Trimming left V 0 bases short and J 4 bases short, with 13 bases between. In germline, CDR1 is LGHNA, CDR2 YNFKEQ. The CDR3 has 16 amino acids. CDR3 residues: CASSQEQAWRNQPQHF. In nucleotides, the CDR3 is TGTGCCAGCAGCCAAGAGCAGGCATGGCGTAATCAGCCCCAGCATTTT.

Comments on this clonotype: The junction departs from the called germline gene at one end, perhaps through a read error. The rearrangement uses TRBV11-2 and TRBJ2-1; no firm D call. The germline V gene has CDR1 SGHAT and CDR2 FQNNGV. This CDR3 has 12 residues. The CDR3 loop is CASSPQYSEQFF. The DNA of the CDR3 is TGTGCCAGCAGCCCACAGTACAGTGAGCAGTTCTTC.

V usage is TRBV6-5 and J usage is TRBJ2-1; TRBD2 matches 8 bases. With 4 bases clipped from V and 6 bases from J, the junction kept 11 bases outside the gene matches. This CDR3 comprises 16 residues. CDR1 MNHEY and CDR2 SVGAGI come from the germline V gene. The CDR3 DNA reads TGTGCCAGCAGTTCCCAACTAGCGGTACTCGGCAATGAGCAGTTCTTC. Amino acid sequence: CASSSQLAVLGNEQFF.

The CDR3 DNA reads as TGTGCCAGCAGCTTTTACAGGGCCGGCGGGGAGCTGTTTTTT. Its translation: CASSFYRAGGELFF. The chain couples TRBV11-2 to TRBJ2-2; D perhaps matches TRBD1 (6 bases). Germline loops: CDR1 SGHAT, CDR2 FQNNGV. The CDR3 totals 14 residues. Trimming took off 3 bases at V and 7 bases at J, with 12 bases between the two ends.

The table lists this clonotype with a few counts. The gene calls are TRBV6-1 and TRBJ2-2; D gene unclear. The germline V and J ends were trimmed by 3 bases and 3 bases, with 11 bases remaining between them. The CDR3 has 15 residues. In germline, CDR1 is MNHNS, CDR2 SASEGT. CDR3 loop: CASSDMGLYTGELFF. The CDR3 DNA is TGTGCCAGCAGTGATATGGGGTTGTACACCGGGGAGCTGTTTTTT.